This T cell receptor (beta chain) is drawn from a study of T cell changes during pregnancy in multiple sclerosis. Using immunoSEQ multiplex PCR, the repertoire was profiled, and TCRdb retains in-frame clones only, with some absent. The sample shows around 57,000 clones, 89% of them seen only once. The ends lost 4 bases at V and 6 bases at J; junction bases unmatched: 13. CDR3 length equals 17 residues. CDR1 is SGHRS, CDR2 YFSETQ, per germline. This sequence was found in a female donor with multiple sclerosis, enrolled in a pregnancy study. Sequencing was performed on peripheral blood, taken in the first trimester of pregnancy. J is TRBJ2-1 and V is TRBV5-1, with 10 bases aligning to TRBD2. CDR3 sequence reads: CASSLLTAGGLFNEQFF. For the CDR3, the DNA is TGCGCCAGCAGCCTACTGACAGCGGGAGGGCTATTCAATGAGCAGTTCTTC.